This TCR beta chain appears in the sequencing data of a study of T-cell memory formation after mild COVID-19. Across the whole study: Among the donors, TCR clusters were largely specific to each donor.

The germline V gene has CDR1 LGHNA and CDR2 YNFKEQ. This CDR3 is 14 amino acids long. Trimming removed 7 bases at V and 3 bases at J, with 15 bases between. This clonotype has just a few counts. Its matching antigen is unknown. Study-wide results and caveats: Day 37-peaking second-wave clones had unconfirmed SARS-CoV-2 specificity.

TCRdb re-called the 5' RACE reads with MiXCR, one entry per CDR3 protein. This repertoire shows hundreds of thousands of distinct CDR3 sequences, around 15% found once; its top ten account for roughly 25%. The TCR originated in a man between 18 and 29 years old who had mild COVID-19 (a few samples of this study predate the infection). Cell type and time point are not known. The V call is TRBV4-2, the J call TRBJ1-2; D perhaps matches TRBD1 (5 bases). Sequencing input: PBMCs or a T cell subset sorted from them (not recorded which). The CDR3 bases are TGTGCCAGCACCCGGGGCGAGGCAGACTATGGCTACACCTTC. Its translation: CASTRGEADYGYTF.